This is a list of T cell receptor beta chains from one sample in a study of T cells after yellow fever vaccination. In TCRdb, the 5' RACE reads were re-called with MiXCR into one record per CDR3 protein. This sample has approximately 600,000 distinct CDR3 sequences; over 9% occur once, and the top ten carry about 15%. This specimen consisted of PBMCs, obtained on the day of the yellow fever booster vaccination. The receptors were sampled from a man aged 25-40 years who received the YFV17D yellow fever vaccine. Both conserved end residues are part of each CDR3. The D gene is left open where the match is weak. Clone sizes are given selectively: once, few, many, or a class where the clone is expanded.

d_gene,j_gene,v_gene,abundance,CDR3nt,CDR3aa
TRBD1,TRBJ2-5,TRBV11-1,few,TGTGCCAGCAGCCGCCGGACAGGGGCGATACCGTACCAAGAGACCCAGTACTTC,CASSRRTGAIPYQETQYF
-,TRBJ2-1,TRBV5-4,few,TGTGCCAGCAGCTTGACAGGGCCTAGCAATGAGCAGTTCTTC,CASSLTGPSNEQFF
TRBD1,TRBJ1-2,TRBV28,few,TGTGCCAGCAGTCGCGGACAGGGCCTGCCAGCTAACTATGGCTACACCTTC,CASSRGQGLPANYGYTF
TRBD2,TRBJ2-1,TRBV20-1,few,TGCAGTGCTCCCCGGCGGGAGGTACGACCGGGTGAGCAGTTCTTC,CSAPRREVRPGEQFF
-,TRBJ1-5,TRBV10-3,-,TGTGCCATCAGTGAGAGTGGAGGCAATCAGCCCCAGCATTTT,CAISESGGNQPQHF
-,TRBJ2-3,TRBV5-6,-,TGTGCCAGCAGCTCCCGACTCCGGGCCACAGATACGCAGTATTTT,CASSSRLRATDTQYF
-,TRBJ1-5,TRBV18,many,TGTGCCAGCTCATCGGGTTATAGCAATCAGCCCCAGCATTTT,CASSSGYSNQPQHF
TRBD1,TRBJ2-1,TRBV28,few,TGTGCCAGCAGACCTCCGGGACAGGGGGCTTACAATGAGCAGTTCTTC,CASRPPGQGAYNEQFF
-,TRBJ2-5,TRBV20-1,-,TGCAGTGCTAGCCCCAGAGAAGAGACCCAGTACTTC,CSASPREETQYF
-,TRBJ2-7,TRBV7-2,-,TGTGCCAGCAGCTTAGAACGGACTTACGAGCAGTACTTC,CASSLERTYEQYF
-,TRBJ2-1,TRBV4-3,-,TGCGCCAGCAGCCAAGGCCGTGTAGCTCGGGGCTCCTACAATGAGCAGTTCTTC,CASSQGRVARGSYNEQFF
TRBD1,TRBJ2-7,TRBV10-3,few,TGTGCCATCAGTGAGTTCAGGACAGGGCTGACTCTCGAGCAGTACTTC,CAISEFRTGLTLEQYF
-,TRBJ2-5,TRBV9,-,TGTGCCAGCAGCGTAGTATCAGGGGTCGGAGAGACCCAGTACTTC,CASSVVSGVGETQYF
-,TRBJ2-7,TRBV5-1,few,TGCGCCAGCAGCAGACGACTAGGGGTGGACGAGCAGTACTTC,CASSRRLGVDEQYF
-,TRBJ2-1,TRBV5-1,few,TGCGCCAGCAGCAGACAGGTCAGCTCCTACAATGAGCAGTTCTTC,CASSRQVSSYNEQFF
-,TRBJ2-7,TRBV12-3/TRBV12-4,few,TGTGCCAGCAGTTTAGGTGATCCGGGACCCCAGGAGCAGTACTTC,CASSLGDPGPQEQYF
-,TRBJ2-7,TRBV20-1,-,TGCAGTGCTAGAGATGACTGGAGAGCGAGAGTCAACGAGCAGTACTTC,CSARDDWRARVNEQYF
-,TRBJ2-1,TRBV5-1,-,TGCGCCAGCGGGCCGGAACGGGGGCAGTTCTTC,CASGPERGQFF
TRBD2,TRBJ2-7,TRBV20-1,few,TGCAGTGCTAGAGATCCAGGTAGCGGGAGCTCCTACGAGCAGTACTTC,CSARDPGSGSSYEQYF
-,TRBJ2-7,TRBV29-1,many,TGCAGCGTTCGAGACGGGCCCTACGAGCAGTACTTC,CSVRDGPYEQYF